Listed below are T cell receptor beta chains from one sample, sequenced in a study of CD8+ T cells in alopecia areata. Generated by immunoSEQ multiplex PCR, the TCRdb table keeps only in-frame clones and is missing some. Among around 100,000 clones listed, about three fifths were seen once. This sample comprised CD8+ T cells sorted from blood, obtained at week 24, from a patient treated with tofacitinib. The origin of the receptors is a human donor with alopecia areata. The CDR3 runs from the conserved cysteine through the conserved F or W. A D gene is named only where the DNA matches it firmly. Not every row has a clone size; where given, it reads once, few, many or a size class.

>NA|TRBJ2-6|NA|TRBV9
CASSGVRGTGVLTF
TGTGCCAGCAGCGGGGTCCGGGGGACCGGCGTCCTGACTTTC
>NA|TRBJ1-1|NA|TRBV13
CASSSRLQGMNTEAFF
TGTGCCAGCAGCTCCAGGTTGCAGGGAATGAACACTGAAGCTTTCTTT
>NA|TRBJ1-2|NA|TRBV7-9
CASSLEGDGYTF
TGTGCCAGCAGCTTAGAGGGTGACGGCTACACCTTC
>NA|TRBJ2-1|TRBD2|TRBV4-3
CASSQDGGGSYNEQFF
TGCGCCAGCAGCCAAGATGGCGGGGGTTCCTACAATGAGCAGTTCTTC
>NA|TRBJ2-3|NA|TRBV9
CASSVDSDTQYF
TGTGCCAGCAGCGTAGATTCAGATACGCAGTATTTT
>NA|TRBJ1-2|NA|TRBV9
CASSEGVDRVSYGYTF
TGTGCCAGCAGCGAAGGGGTGGATCGGGTGTCCTATGGCTACACCTTC
>NA|TRBJ2-1|TRBD2|TRBV6-1
CASSEQAGGYDEQFF
TGTGCCAGCAGTGAACAAGCGGGGGGCTACGATGAGCAGTTCTTC
>few|TRBJ2-2|TRBD1|TRBV10-3
CAISDGTDYTGELFF
TGTGCCATCAGTGACGGGACAGACTACACCGGGGAGCTGTTTTTT
>NA|TRBJ1-5|TRBD1|TRBV27
CASSPTGGNQPQHF
TGTGCCAGCAGTCCGACAGGGGGCAATCAGCCCCAGCATTTT
>NA|TRBJ2-3|TRBD2|TRBV27
CASRERGYTDTQYF
TGTGCCAGCAGGGAGCGGGGCTACACAGATACGCAGTATTTT
>NA|TRBJ2-7|TRBD1|TRBV13
CASGDRVAREQYF
TGTGCCAGTGGGGACAGGGTAGCACGCGAGCAGTACTTC
>once|TRBJ1-1|NA|TRBV27
CASTPGENTEAFF
TGTGCCAGCACCCCCGGGGAGAACACTGAAGCTTTCTTT
>NA|TRBJ1-5|NA|TRBV30
CAWSVVQGGQPQHF
TGTGCCTGGAGTGTGGTTCAGGGCGGACAGCCCCAGCATTTT
>NA|TRBJ2-1|NA|TRBV7-3
CASSPNYNEQFF
TGTGCCAGCAGCCCGAATTACAATGAGCAGTTCTTC
>NA|TRBJ2-1|NA|TRBV30
CAWSALGNEQFF
TGTGCCTGGAGTGCACTAGGCAATGAGCAGTTCTTC
>few|TRBJ1-2|NA|TRBV27
CASSLHTGFGYTF
TGTGCCAGCAGTTTACACACAGGGTTTGGCTACACCTTC
>once|TRBJ2-3|TRBD2|TRBV4-3
CASSQGPSGGRDTQYF
TGCGCCAGCAGCCAAGGCCCGAGCGGGGGTCGCGATACGCAGTATTTT